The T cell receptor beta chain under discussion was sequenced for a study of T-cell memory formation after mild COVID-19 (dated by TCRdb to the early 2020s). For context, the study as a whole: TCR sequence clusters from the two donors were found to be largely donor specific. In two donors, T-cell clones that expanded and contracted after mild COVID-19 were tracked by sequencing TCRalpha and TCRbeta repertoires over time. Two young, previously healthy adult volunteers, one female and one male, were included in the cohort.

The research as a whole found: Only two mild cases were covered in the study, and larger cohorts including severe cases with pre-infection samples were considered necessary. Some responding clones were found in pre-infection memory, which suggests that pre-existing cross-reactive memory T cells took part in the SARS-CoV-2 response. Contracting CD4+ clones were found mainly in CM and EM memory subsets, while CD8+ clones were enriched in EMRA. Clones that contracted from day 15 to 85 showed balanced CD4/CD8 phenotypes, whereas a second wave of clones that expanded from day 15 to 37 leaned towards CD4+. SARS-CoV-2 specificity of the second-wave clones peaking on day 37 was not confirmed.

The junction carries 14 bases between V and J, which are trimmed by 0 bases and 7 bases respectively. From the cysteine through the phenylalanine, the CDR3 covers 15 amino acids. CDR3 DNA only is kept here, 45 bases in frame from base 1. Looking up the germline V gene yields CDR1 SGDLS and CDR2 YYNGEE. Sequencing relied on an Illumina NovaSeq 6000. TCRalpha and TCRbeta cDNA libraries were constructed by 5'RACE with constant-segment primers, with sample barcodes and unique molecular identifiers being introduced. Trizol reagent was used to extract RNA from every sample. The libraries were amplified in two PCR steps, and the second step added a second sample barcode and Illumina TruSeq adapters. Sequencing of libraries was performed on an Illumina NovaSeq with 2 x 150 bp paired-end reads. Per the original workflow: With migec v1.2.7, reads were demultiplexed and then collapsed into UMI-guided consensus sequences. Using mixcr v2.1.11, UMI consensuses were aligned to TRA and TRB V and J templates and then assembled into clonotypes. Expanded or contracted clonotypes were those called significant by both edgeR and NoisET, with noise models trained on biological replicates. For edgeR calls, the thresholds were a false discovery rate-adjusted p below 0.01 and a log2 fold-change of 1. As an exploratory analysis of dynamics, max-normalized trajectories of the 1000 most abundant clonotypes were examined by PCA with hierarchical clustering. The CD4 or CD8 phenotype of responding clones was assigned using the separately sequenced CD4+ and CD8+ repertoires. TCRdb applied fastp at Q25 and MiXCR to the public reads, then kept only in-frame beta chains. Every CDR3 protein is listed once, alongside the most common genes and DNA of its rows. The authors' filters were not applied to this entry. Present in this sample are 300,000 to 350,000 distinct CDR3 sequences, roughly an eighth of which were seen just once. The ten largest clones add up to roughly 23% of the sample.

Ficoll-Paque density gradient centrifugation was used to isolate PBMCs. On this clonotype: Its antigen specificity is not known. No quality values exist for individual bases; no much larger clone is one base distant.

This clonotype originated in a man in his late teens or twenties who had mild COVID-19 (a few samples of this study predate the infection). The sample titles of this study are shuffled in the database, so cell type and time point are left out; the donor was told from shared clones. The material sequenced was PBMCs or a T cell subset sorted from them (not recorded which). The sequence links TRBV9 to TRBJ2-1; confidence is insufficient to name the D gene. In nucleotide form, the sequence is TGTGCCAGCAGCGTAGTACAGTCTTCACGGAATGAGCAGTTCTTC. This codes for CASSVVQSSRNEQFF.